Below are 12 T cell receptor beta chains sequenced from a single sample in a study of identical twins. Each CDR3 protein is one row after TCRdb ran MiXCR on the 5' RACE reads. The sample lists approximately 1.8 million distinct CDR3 sequences, less than 40% seen once, with around 0.3% in the top ten. Sequencing was carried out using cord blood. The origin of the receptors is a newborn girl in good health.

The V gene is TRBV29-1, the J gene TRBJ2-7; 16 bases are shared with TRBD2. Germline V gene lookup returns CDR1 SQVTM and CDR2 ANQGSEA. This CDR3 spans 18 amino acids. V was pared by 3 bases and J by 4 bases, with 12 bases of the junction left unmatched. CDR3 nucleotides: TGCAGCGTTGAGGTTGCGGGGACTAGCGGGAGGGCCGGTTACGAGCAGTACTTC. It specifies CSVEVAGTSGRAGYEQYF.

The sample holds a few counts of this clonotype. The chain uses TRBV15 and TRBJ2-1; 8 bases are shared with TRBD2. CDR3 length: 16 amino acids. Germline V lookup: CDR1 LNHNV, CDR2 YYDKDF (reference sequence). The junction had 6 bases not matched to a gene; V was cut back by 0 bases and J by 5 bases. Written as DNA, the CDR3 is TGTGCCACCAGCAGAGATCGGGGGACTAGAAACAATGAGCAGTTCTTC. Its translation: CATSRDRGTRNNEQFF.

About this clonotype itself: Mismatch with germline at one junction end may stem from a read error. This chain joins TRBV3-1 and TRBJ2-5; 14 bases are shared with TRBD2. This CDR3 is built from 16 residues. Germline assignment: CDR1 LGHDT and CDR2 YNNKEL (reference sequence). This CDR3 is CASSLGTSGGQNIQNF. CDR3 sequence (DNA): TGTGCCAGCAGCCTCGGGACTAGCGGGGGTCAAAACATTCAGAACTTC.

This clonotype has only a few counts. This rearrangement joins TRBV24-1 to TRBJ1-4; D ambiguous. V lost 6 bases and J 0 bases, leaving 7 bases between the germline ends. This CDR3 has 14 amino acids. Germline values: CDR1 KGHDR, CDR2 SFDVKD. The CDR3 nucleotides read TGTGCCACCAGTCGGCCCCCAACTAATGAAAAACTGTTTTTT. Protein product: CATSRPPTNEKLFF.

Comments on this clonotype: A read error may explain this, as a much larger clone is one base away. CDR3 sequence: CASSALLNEQYF. CDR3 DNA: TGCGCCAGCAGCGCCCTGTTGAATGAGCAGTACTTC. The genes are TRBV5-1 and TRBJ2-5; D unclear. CDR1 and CDR2 from the germline V gene are SGHRS and YFSETQ. V was clipped by 4 bases and J by 11 bases, with 15 bases between them. The CDR3 is 12 residues long. Drawing the rest from reference TRBV5-1 and TRBJ2-5, the complete variable domain is KAGVTQTPRYLIKTRGQQVTLSCSPISGHRSVSWYQQTPGQGLQFLFEYFSETQRNKGNFPGRFSGRQFSNSRSEMNVSTLELGDSALYLCASSALLNEQYFGPGTRLLVL.

This clonotype was seen only a few times. V usage is TRBV21-1 and J usage is TRBJ1-4; whether TRBD1, the table's D call, matches the DNA was not checked. TRBV21-1 is described as a pseudogene. This CDR3 contains 16 residues. The CDR3 coding sequence is TGTGCCAGCAGCAAAGCGGACAGGTGGGGGTGCGAAAAACTGTTTTTT. Translated: CASSKADRWGCEKLFF.

Turning to this clonotype: The junction does not match germline at one end; this may be a read error. This sequence joins TRBV11-2 and TRBJ2-3, with D unclear. CDR1 is SGHAT, CDR2 FQNNGV, per germline. The CDR3 is made up of 11 amino acids. CDR3 nucleotides: TGTGCCAGCAGCCTTCCTCTCACGCGGTATTTT. This sequence encodes CASSLPLTRYF.

V usage is TRBV18 and J usage is TRBJ1-5, with no clear D. The V end was cut by 3 bases, the J end by 4 bases, with 13 bases between. This CDR3 spans 15 amino acids. Germline lookup yields CDR1 KGHSH and CDR2 LQKENI. The CDR3 DNA reads as TGTGCCAGCTCACCGTACGGGGTAAGGAATCAGCCCCAGCATTTT. This sequence encodes CASSPYGVRNQPQHF.

This clonotype has more than one count but fewer than ten. The chain is built from TRBV7-2 and TRBJ2-1; no firm D call. The germline gives CDR1 SGHTA, CDR2 FQGNSA. Trimming shortened V by 1 base and J by 6 bases, and 13 bases separated the two germline ends. This CDR3 comprises 15 residues. CDR3 protein: CASSLEATQFNEQFF. The CDR3 region has the DNA TGTGCCAGCAGCTTAGAGGCTACCCAATTCAATGAGCAGTTCTTC.

This clonotype was seen a handful of times. The genes are TRBV3-1 and TRBJ2-1; D is ambiguous. V lost 3 bases and J lost 10, with 10 bases in between. This CDR3 is built from 12 residues. Germline CDR1 LGHDT, CDR2 YNNKEL (reference sequence). CDR3 DNA: TGTGCCAGCAGCCATTGGGGTAACGAGCAGTTCTTC. As protein: CASSHWGNEQFF.

V and J are TRBV20-1 and TRBJ2-1; D is unresolved. CDR1 and CDR2 from the germline V gene are DFQATT and SNEGSKA (reference sequence). The length of the CDR3 is 10 residues. The V and J ends lost 4 bases and 11 bases respectively, with 9 bases between them. The CDR3 region is CSAMWLKQFF. The CDR3 nucleotides read TGCAGTGCTATGTGGCTGAAGCAGTTCTTC.

This clonotype has just one count. V gene TRBV24-1 combines with J gene TRBJ2-2; D gene unclear. The V gene's germline CDR1 is KGHDR and CDR2 SFDVKD. The length of the CDR3 is 20 residues. Trimming took 2 bases from V and 3 from J, leaving 24 bases between them. In DNA, the CDR3 is TGTGCCACCAGTGATTCTGTTCGCGGTAACCCTCTTCTGGACACCGGGGAGCTGTTTTTT. This gives the protein CATSDSVRGNPLLDTGELFF.